This entry lists 16 T cell receptor beta chains sequenced from one sample in a study of long-term antiretroviral therapy in people with HIV. Survey-level resolution applied to immunoSEQ assay v3.0. Sequencing was performed with immunoSEQ multiplex PCR; in TCRdb, only in-frame clones are kept and a portion is missing. Seen here are tens of thousands of clones, 70% to 90% observed once, and the top ten hold about 5%. The sample in question was unsorted PBMCs, obtained about 4.3 years after starting antiretroviral therapy. These receptors were obtained from a young man with HIV.

A single count supports this clone. This CDR3 is also generated by other DNA sequences in the sample. The CDR3, as DNA: TGCGCCAGCAGCTTAACAGGAGCTGGAAACACCATATATTTT. Its translation: CASSLTGAGNTIYF. This rearrangement joins TRBV5-1 to TRBJ1-3; perhaps TRBD1 as D (5 bases). This CDR3 comprises 14 residues. V lost 2 bases to trimming and J lost 2 bases, with 8 bases between them. From germline, CDR1 is SGHRS and CDR2 YFSETQ. Full variable domain (rest looked up from reference TRBV5-1 and TRBJ1-3): KAGVTQTPRYLIKTRGQQVTLSCSPISGHRSVSWYQQTPGQGLQFLFEYFSETQRNKGNFPGRFSGRQFSNSRSEMNVSTLELGDSALYLCASSLTGAGNTIYFGEGSWLTVV.

V usage is TRBV6-6 and J usage is TRBJ1-3; D uncertain. CDR1 and CDR2 from the germline V gene are MNHNY and SVGAGI (reference sequence). This CDR3 is 14 amino acids long. The ends were cut back, 2 bases at V and 4 bases at J, with 9 bases in the middle. The CDR3 loop reads CASSYKASGNTIYF. CDR3 coding DNA: TGTGCCAGCAGTTACAAGGCGTCCGGAAACACCATATATTTT.

The chain has TRBV7-8 and TRBJ2-7; D is perhaps TRBD2 (5 bases). Per the germline V gene, CDR1 is SGHVS and CDR2 is FQNEAQ. The V end was cut by 5 bases, the J end by 0 bases, with 8 bases between. CDR3 length: 13 residues. This chain's CDR3 is CASSRGSSYEQYF. In DNA, the CDR3 is TGTGCCAGCAGCCGCGGGTCCTCCTACGAGCAGTACTTC.

The rearrangement links TRBV5-1 to TRBJ1-4; TRBD1 matches at 7 bases. CDR1 and CDR2 from the germline V gene are SGHRS and YFSETQ. The CDR3 length is 14 residues. V gave up 0 bases and J gave up 8 bases; unmatched junction bases: 4. CDR3 residues: CASSLGQGDEKLFF. The CDR3 DNA is TGCGCCAGCAGCTTGGGACAGGGTGACGAAAAACTGTTTTTT.

The gene calls are TRBV19 and TRBJ2-7; maybe TRBD1 (5 bases). CDR1 and CDR2 from the germline V gene are LNHDA and SQIVND (reference sequence). The CDR3 spans 12 residues. V lost 6 bases, J lost 4 bases, and 10 bases lay in between. The CDR3 DNA reads as TGTGCCAGTAGGGATCAGGGATACGAGCAGTACTTC. It codes for CASRDQGYEQYF. The full variable domain, in which reference TRBV19 and TRBJ2-7 provide the parts outside the CDR3, is DGGITQSPKYLFRKEGQNVTLSCEQNLNHDAMYWYRQDPGQGLRLIYYSQIVNDFQKGDIAEGYSVSREKKESFPLTVTSAQKNPTAFYLCASRDQGYEQYFGPGTRLTVT.

The V gene is TRBV4-2, the J gene TRBJ2-3; TRBD1 or TRBD2 may be the D gene (5 bases each). This CDR3 comprises 14 residues. Germline V gene sequence: CDR1 LGHNA, CDR2 YNFKEQ. V lost 4 bases to trimming and J lost 1 base, with 9 bases between them. The CDR3 bases are TGTGCCAGCAGCCCACCGGGGCGCACAGATACGCAGTATTTT. Encoded protein: CASSPPGRTDTQYF.

CDR3 amino acids: CASSLGQVSSYNEQFF. The DNA for the CDR3 is TGCGCCAGCAGCTTGGGTCAGGTTAGCTCCTACAATGAGCAGTTCTTC. This rearrangement joins TRBV5-1 to TRBJ2-1; D is undetermined. This CDR3 is built from 16 residues. Trimming left V 0 bases short and J 0 bases short, with 10 bases between. Per germline, CDR1 SGHRS and CDR2 YFSETQ.

The chain couples TRBV4-1 to TRBJ2-3; perhaps TRBD2 as D (7 bases). Trimming left V 0 bases short and J 3 bases short, with 16 bases between. The CDR3 is 17 amino acids. CDR1 MGHRA and CDR2 YSYEKL come from the germline V gene. CDR3 in amino acids: CASSQDSTGGGTDTQYF. For the CDR3, the DNA is TGCGCCAGCAGCCAAGACTCAACGGGGGGCGGAACAGATACGCAGTATTTT.

V is TRBV7-8 and J is TRBJ2-7; the D is unclear. Trimming removed 2 bases at V and 2 bases at J, with 10 bases between. Looked up from germline, CDR1 is SGHVS and CDR2 is FQNEAQ. The CDR3 extends over 14 amino acids. CDR3 protein: CASSLLAVPYEQYF. For the CDR3, the DNA is TGTGCCAGCAGCTTACTCGCGGTACCCTACGAGCAGTACTTC.

This chain uses TRBV29-1 with TRBJ1-1; D unresolved. CDR1 is SQVTM, CDR2 ANQGSEA, per germline. This CDR3 has 14 residues. V was trimmed by 3 bases and J by 2 bases, leaving 13 bases between them. CDR3 sequence: CSVDPGRFNTEAFF. The CDR3 DNA sequence: TGCAGCGTTGACCCCGGACGGTTCAACACTGAAGCTTTCTTT.

This clone was found once. The V call is TRBV30, the J call TRBJ1-5; TRBD1 might be the D (5 bases). Germline V lookup: CDR1 GTSNPN, CDR2 SVGIG (reference sequence). This CDR3 has 15 amino acids. V dropped 0 bases and J dropped 7 bases, with 16 bases sitting between them. CDR3 sequence reads: CAWSVSGTEIQPQHF. The CDR3 DNA is TGTGCCTGGAGTGTGTCCGGGACGGAAATACAGCCCCAGCATTTT.

The table lists this clone with a count of one. The chain recombines TRBV15 with TRBJ1-2, with D unresolved. The CDR3 runs to 16 residues. Per the germline V gene, CDR1 is LNHNV and CDR2 is YYDKDF (reference sequence). Between the trimmed V and J ends, which lost 0 bases and 4 bases, there was a span of 15 bases. The CDR3 loop reads CATSRDGQELSYGYTF. In DNA, the CDR3 is TGTGCCACCAGCAGAGACGGCCAGGAGCTTTCCTATGGCTACACCTTC.

The chain links TRBV7-9 to TRBJ1-1, with D unresolved. In germline, CDR1 is SEHNR, CDR2 FQNEAQ (reference sequence). The CDR3 consists of 12 residues. Trimming took off 3 bases at V and 1 base at J, with 3 bases between the two ends. The CDR3 loop reads CASSFWNTEAFF. The CDR3 bases are TGTGCCAGCAGCTTTTGGAACACTGAAGCTTTCTTT.

The rearrangement uses TRBV13 and TRBJ1-3; TRBD1 might be the D (6 bases). The CDR3 is 15 amino acids. Germline V gene sequence: CDR1 PRHDT, CDR2 FYEKMQ (reference sequence). Trimming removed 5 bases from V and 4 bases from J, with 15 bases in between. The CDR3 DNA sequence: TGTGCCAGCAGCAGGTTAGGGGGTCCAGGAAACACCATATATTTT. Its protein is CASSRLGGPGNTIYF.

The chain joins TRBV13 to TRBJ2-1, with 10 nucleotides matching TRBD2. The CDR3 has 16 amino acids. V shed 4 bases and J 4 bases; nucleotides not matched to a gene: 7. In germline, CDR1 is PRHDT, CDR2 FYEKMQ (reference sequence). CDR3 region: CASSSKGLALYNEQFF. CDR3 nucleotide sequence: TGTGCCAGCAGCTCCAAGGGACTAGCGCTATACAATGAGCAGTTCTTC.

This sequence joins TRBV5-4 and TRBJ1-4; D call uncertain. Germline V gene lookup returns CDR1 SGHNT and CDR2 YYREEE (reference sequence). Between the trimmed V and J ends, which lost 3 bases and 7 bases, there was a span of 13 bases. The CDR3 is made up of 14 amino acids. The CDR3 nucleotides are TGTGCCAGCAGCTGGGATGGAACTTCTGAAAAACTGTTTTTT. Its translation: CASSWDGTSEKLFF.